This T cell receptor beta chain originates from a study of OX40 agonist ivuxolimab in advanced cancers. Study results and caveats: Patients who responded partially at 0.1-3.0 mg/kg showed clonal expansion ranking among the lowest.

Profiling relied on immunoSEQ multiplex PCR, and the TCRdb table lists in-frame clones only, not all of them. The profile shows around 66,000 clones, 82% of them singletons. The V gene lost 4 bases and the J gene lost 0 bases, with 6 bases spanning the gap. Germline CDR1 and CDR2: SGHAT and FQNNGV. The CDR3 contains 13 residues. This clone was detected only once. Its antigen is not known. This material consisted of CD4+ or CD8+ T cells sorted from blood, taken in a trial of the OX40 agonist ivuxolimab. The rearrangement uses TRBV11-2 and TRBJ1-1, with D unclear. The source of this sequence is an adult with an advanced solid tumor such as melanoma, head and neck, liver or kidney cancer. The CDR3 region has the DNA TGTGCCAGCAGCTCACAGCTGAACACTGAAGCTTTCTTT. This gives the protein CASSSQLNTEAFF.